This T cell receptor (beta chain) was sequenced during a study of cytomegalovirus exposure and HLA in healthy donors. Study in general: The 500 to 750 first-cohort repertoires and the 95 to 150 validation repertoires shared the same platform, a later analysis reported.

Regarding this clone: The antigen is undetermined.

TCRdb keeps only in-frame clones here, not all; method: immunoSEQ multiplex PCR. In the table there are around 95,000 clones, 75% to 90% of which are singletons. Germline V gene data show CDR1 as SGHRS and CDR2 as YFSETQ. Trimming left V 2 bases short and J 9 bases short, with 12 bases between. The CDR3 spans 13 residues. It was the approximately 120-subject validation cohort, separate from the roughly 700-subject first cohort, to which the donors belonged. Study observations and caveats: Some TCR beta chains (roughly 160 of them) were listed as cytomegalovirus-associated. The tendency of first-cohort TCR clusters to co-occur in the 110 or so validation repertoires emerged from a later analysis.

The sequenced sample was PBMCs. The rearrangement joins TRBV5-1 to TRBJ2-1; D perhaps matches TRBD1 (5 bases). The origin of this receptor is a man younger than 30 in good health and CMV-seropositive. CDR3 in DNA: TGCGCCAGCAGCTTCACAGGATTTGGTGAGCAGTTCTTC. Translation gives CASSFTGFGEQFF.